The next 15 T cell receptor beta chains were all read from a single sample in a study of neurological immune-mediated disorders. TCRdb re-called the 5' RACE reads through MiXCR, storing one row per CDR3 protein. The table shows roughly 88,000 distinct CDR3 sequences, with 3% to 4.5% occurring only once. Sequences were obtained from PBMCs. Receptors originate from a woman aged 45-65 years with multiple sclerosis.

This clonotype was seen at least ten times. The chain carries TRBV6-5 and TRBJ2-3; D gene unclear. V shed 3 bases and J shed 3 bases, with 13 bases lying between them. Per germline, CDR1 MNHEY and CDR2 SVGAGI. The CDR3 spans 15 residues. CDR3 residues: CASSYRWAWTDTQYF. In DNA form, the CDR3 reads TGTGCCAGCAGTTATCGGTGGGCCTGGACAGATACGCAGTATTTT.

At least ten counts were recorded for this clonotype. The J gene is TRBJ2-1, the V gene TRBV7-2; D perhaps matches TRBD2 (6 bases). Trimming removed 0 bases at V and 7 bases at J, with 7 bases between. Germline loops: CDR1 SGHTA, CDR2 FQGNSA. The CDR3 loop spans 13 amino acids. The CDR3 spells CASSLAGRNEQFF. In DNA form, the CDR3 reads TGTGCCAGCAGCTTAGCAGGGAGGAATGAGCAGTTCTTC.

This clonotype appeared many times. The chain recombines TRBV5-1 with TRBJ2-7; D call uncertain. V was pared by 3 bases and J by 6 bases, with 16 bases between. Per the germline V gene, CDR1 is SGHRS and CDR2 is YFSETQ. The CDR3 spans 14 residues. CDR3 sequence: CASSSEYTRSEQYF. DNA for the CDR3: TGCGCCAGCAGCTCGGAATATACACGGTCCGAGCAGTACTTC.

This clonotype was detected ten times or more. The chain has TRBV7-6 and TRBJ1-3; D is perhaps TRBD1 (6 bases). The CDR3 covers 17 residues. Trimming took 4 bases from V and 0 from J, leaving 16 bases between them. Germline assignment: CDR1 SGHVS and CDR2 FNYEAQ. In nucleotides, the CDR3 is TGTGCCAGCAGCTCCCCTTTACAGGGTCTCTCTGGAAACACCATATATTTT. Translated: CASSSPLQGLSGNTIYF.

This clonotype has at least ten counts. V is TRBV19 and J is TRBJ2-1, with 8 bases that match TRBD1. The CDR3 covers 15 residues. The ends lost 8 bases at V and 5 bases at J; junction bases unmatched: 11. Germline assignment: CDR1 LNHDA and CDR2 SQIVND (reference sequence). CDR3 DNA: TGTGCCAGTTCCTCAGGGGGCCTAGTAGACAATGAGCAGTTCTTC. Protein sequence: CASSSGGLVDNEQFF.

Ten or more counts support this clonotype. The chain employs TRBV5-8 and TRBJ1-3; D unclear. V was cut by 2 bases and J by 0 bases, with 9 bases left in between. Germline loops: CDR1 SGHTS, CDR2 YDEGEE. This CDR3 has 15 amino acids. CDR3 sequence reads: CASSFGLISGNTIYF. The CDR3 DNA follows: TGTGCCAGCAGCTTCGGACTGATCTCTGGAAACACCATATATTTT.

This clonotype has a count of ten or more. The CDR3 reads CSARVGARTDTQYF. The CDR3 bases are TGCAGTGCTAGAGTTGGGGCCCGCACAGATACGCAGTATTTT. The chain links TRBV20-1 to TRBJ2-3; TRBD1 is a possible D gene (5 bases). Germline CDR1 reads DFQATT; CDR2 reads SNEGSKA (reference sequence). CDR3 length: 14 residues. Trimming removed 1 base at V and 1 base at J, with 9 bases between.

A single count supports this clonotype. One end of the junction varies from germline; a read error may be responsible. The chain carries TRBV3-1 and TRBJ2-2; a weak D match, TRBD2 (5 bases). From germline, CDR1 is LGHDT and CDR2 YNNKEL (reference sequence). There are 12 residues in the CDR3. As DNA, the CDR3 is TGTGACAGCAGCACAACGGGAAGGGAGCTGTTTTTT. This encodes CDSSTTGRELFF.

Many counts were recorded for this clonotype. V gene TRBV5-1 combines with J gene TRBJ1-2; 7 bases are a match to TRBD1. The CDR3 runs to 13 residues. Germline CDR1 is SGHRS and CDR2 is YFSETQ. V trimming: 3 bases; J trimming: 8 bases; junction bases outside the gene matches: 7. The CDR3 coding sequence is TGCGCCAGCAGCTCCAGGGGGATCCGGGGCTACACCTTC. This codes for CASSSRGIRGYTF.

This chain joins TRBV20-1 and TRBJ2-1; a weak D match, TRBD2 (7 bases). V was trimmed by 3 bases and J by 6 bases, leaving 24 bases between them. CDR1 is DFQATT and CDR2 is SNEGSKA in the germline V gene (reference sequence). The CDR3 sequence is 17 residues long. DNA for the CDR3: TGCAGTGCTAGTGCCCGGTTATGGCGGGGGCGTAGCAATGAGCAGTTCTTC. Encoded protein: CSASARLWRGRSNEQFF.

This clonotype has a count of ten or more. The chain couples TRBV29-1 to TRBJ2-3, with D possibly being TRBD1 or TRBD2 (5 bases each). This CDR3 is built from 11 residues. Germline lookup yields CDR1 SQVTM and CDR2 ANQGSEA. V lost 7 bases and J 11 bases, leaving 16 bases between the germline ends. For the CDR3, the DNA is TGCAGCGGCCATTACGGGGCGGTGCAGTATTTT. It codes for CSGHYGAVQYF.

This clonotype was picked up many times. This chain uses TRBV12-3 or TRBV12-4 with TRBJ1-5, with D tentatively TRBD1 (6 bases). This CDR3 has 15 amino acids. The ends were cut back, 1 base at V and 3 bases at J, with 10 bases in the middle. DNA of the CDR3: TGTGCCAGCAGTTTAGTTGGGGACAACAATCAGCCCCAGCATTTT. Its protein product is CASSLVGDNNQPQHF.

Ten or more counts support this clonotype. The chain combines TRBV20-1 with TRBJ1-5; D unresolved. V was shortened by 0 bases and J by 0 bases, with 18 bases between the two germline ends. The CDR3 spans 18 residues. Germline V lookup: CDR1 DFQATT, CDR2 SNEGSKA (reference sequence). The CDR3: CSARDRLSGGLSNQPQHF. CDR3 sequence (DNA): TGCAGTGCTAGAGATCGTCTTAGTGGAGGGCTTAGCAATCAGCCCCAGCATTTT.

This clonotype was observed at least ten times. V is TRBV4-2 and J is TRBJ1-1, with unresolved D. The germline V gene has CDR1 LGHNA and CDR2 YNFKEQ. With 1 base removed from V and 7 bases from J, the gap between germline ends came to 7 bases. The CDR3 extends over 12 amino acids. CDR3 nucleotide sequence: TGTGCCAGCAGCCAAGGGTCAGTTGAAGCTTTCTTT. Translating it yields CASSQGSVEAFF.

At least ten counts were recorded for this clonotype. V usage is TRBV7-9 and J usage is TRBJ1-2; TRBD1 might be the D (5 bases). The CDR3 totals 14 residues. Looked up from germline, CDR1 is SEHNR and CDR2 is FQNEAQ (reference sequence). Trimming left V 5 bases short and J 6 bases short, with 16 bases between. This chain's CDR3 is CASSPRQGANGYTF. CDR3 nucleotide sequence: TGTGCCAGCAGCCCTCGTCAGGGTGCCAATGGCTACACCTTC.